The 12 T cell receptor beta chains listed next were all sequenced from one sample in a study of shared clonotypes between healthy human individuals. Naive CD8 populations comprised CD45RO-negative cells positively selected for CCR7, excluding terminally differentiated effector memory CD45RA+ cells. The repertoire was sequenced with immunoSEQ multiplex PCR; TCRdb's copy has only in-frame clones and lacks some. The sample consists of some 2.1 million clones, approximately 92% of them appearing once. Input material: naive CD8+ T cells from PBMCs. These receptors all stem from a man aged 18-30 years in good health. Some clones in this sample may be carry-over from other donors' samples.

This chain's CDR3 is CASSLSYGKEQFF. The CDR3, as DNA: TGTGCCAGCAGCTTGTCCTACGGGAAAGAGCAGTTCTTC. The chain couples TRBV5-4 to TRBJ2-1, with a tentative D call TRBD2 (5 bases). Trimming shortened V by 1 base and J by 10 bases, and 12 bases separated the two germline ends. Looked up from germline, CDR1 is SGHNT and CDR2 is YYREEE (reference sequence). The CDR3 runs to 13 residues.

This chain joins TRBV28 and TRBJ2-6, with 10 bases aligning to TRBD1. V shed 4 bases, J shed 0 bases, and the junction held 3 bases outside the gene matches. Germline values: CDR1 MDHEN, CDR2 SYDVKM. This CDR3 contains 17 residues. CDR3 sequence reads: CASSYGTGVSGANVLTF. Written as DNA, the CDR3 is TGTGCCAGCAGTTATGGGACAGGGGTCTCTGGGGCCAACGTCCTGACTTTC. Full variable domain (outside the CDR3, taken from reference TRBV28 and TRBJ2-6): DVKVTQSSRYLVKRTGEKVFLECVQDMDHENMFWYRQDPGLGLRLIYFSYDVKMKEKGDIPEGYSVSREKKERFSLILESASTNQTSMYLCASSYGTGVSGANVLTFGAGSRLTVL.

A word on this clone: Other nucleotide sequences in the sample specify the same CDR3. The CDR3 loop reads CASSYLAGGPGNEQFF. The CDR3, as DNA: TGTGCCAGCAGTTACTTAGCGGGAGGGCCAGGGAATGAGCAGTTCTTC. The chain is built from TRBV6-5 and TRBJ2-1; the match to TRBD2 covers 11 bases. The CDR3 has 16 amino acids. V shed 1 base and J 7 bases; nucleotides not matched to a gene: 6. Germline CDR1 reads MNHEY; CDR2 reads SVGAGI.

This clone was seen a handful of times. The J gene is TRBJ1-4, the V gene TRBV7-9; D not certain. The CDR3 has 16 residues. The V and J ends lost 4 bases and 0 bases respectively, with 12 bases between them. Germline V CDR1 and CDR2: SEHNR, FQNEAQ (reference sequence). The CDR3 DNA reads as TGTGCCAGCAGCTCCTCACAGCCGGCAACTAATGAAAAACTGTTTTTT. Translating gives CASSSSQPATNEKLFF.

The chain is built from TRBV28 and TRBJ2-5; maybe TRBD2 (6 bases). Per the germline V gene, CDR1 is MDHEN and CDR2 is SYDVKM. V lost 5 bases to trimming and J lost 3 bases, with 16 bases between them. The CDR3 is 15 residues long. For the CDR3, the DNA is TGTGCCAGCAGTCACCACCGGGAGTTAAAAGAGACCCAGTACTTC. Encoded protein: CASSHHRELKETQYF.

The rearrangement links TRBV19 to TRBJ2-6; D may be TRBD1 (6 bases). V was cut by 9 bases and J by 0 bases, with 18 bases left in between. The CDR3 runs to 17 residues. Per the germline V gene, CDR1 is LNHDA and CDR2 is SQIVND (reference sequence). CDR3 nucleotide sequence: TGTGCCAGCGAGAAGGACAGAGAAGGCTCTGGGGCCAACGTCCTGACTTTC. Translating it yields CASEKDREGSGANVLTF.

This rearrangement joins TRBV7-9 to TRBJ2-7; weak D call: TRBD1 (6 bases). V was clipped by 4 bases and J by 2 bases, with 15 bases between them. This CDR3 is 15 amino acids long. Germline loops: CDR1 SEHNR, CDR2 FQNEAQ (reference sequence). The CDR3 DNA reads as TGTGCCAGCAGCTATTCGACAGGTTCGGCCTACGAGCAGTACTTC. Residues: CASSYSTGSAYEQYF.

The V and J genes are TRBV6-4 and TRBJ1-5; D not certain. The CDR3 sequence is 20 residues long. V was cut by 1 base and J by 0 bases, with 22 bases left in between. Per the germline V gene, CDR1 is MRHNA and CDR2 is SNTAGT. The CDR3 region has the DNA TGTGCCAGCAGTGACTGCCCGGGTTTAAGGCCATTTAATAGCAATCAGCCCCAGCATTTT. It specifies CASSDCPGLRPFNSNQPQHF.

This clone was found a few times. The CDR3 here is CASSSLDRVVTDTQYF. CDR3 in DNA: TGTGCCAGCAGCTCCCTGGACAGGGTCGTAACAGATACGCAGTATTTT. The J gene is TRBJ2-3, the V gene TRBV5-6; 8 bases are shared with TRBD1. From germline, CDR1 is SGHDT and CDR2 YYEEEE. CDR3 length: 16 residues. V shed 3 bases and J 3 bases; nucleotides not matched to a gene: 9.

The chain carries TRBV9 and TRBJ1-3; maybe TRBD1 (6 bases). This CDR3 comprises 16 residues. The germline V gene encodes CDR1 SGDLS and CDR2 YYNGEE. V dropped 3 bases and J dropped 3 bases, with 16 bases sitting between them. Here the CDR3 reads CASSEYRVGDGNTIYF. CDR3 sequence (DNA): TGTGCCAGCAGCGAATACAGGGTGGGCGATGGAAACACCATATATTTT.

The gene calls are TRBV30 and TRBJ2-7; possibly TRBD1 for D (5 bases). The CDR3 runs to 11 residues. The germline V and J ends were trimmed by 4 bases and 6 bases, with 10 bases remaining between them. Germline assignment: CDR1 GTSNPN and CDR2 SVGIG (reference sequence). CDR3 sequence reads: CAWTVGREQYF. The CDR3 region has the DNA TGTGCCTGGACCGTGGGGCGCGAGCAGTACTTC. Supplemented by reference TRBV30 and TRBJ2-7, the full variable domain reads SQTIHQWPATLVQPVGSPLSLECTVEGTSNPNLYWYRQAAGRGLQLLFYSVGIGQISSEVPQNLSASRPQDRQFILSSKKLLLSDSGFYLCAWTVGREQYFGPGTRLTVT.

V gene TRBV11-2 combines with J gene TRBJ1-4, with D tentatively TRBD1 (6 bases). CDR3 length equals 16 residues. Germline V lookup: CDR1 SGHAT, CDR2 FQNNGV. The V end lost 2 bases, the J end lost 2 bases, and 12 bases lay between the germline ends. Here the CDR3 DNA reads TGTGCCAGCAGCTTAAGCTTTAGGGGGACTAATGAAAAACTGTTTTTT. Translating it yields CASSLSFRGTNEKLFF.